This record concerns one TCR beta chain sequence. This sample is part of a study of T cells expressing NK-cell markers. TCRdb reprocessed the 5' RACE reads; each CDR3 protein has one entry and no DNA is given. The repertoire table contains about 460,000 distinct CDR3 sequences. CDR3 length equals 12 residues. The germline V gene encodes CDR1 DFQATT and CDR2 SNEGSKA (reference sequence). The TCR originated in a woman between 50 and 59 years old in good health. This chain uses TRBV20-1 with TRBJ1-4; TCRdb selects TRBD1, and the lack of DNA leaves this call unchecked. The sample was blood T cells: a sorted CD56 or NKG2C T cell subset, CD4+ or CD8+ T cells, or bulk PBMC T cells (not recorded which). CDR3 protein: CGGRGRDEKLFF.